This TCR beta chain stems from a study of T cell repertoires in cytomegalovirus infection. In its sample, this clonotype was seen a few times. The antigen is unknown. Overall study results and limits: The cumulative frequency of public TCR beta families identified carriers of CMV plus the relevant HLA.

Via MiXCR, TCRdb re-called the reads, giving one row per CDR3 protein. Here the sample spans roughly 600,000 distinct CDR3 sequences, about 24% being singletons. Germline V CDR1 and CDR2: SGHRS, YFSETQ. J gave up 5 bases and V 0 bases, and 8 bases lay outside the gene matches. The CDR3 consists of 17 residues. This sequence was found in a human donor in good health (CMV status not recorded). Some clones in this sample may be carry-over from other donors' samples. The sequencing input was CD8+ T cells from PBMCs. The chain carries TRBV5-1 and TRBJ2-2; 9 bases align to TRBD1. This CDR3 is CASSLEVTGGATGELFF. In DNA form, the CDR3 reads TGCGCCAGCAGCTTGGAGGTAACAGGGGGCGCGACCGGGGAGCTGTTTTTT.